This T cell receptor beta chain is drawn from a study of cytomegalovirus exposure and HLA in healthy donors. The CDR3 is 15 residues long. V shed 5 bases, J shed 4 bases, and the junction held 6 bases outside the gene matches. The germline CDR1 and CDR2 sequences are LNHDA and SQIVND (reference sequence). The primer mix had 60 Vbeta and 13 Jbeta primers. The data were produced by immunoSEQ multiplex PCR, yet TCRdb's version contains in-frame clones alone and is incomplete. The sample lists some 70,000 clones, roughly four fifths occurring once. The clonotype comes from a man aged 50 to 60 in good health and CMV-seronegative. The specimen sequenced was PBMCs. The gene calls are TRBV19 and TRBJ2-1; 9 bases are shared with TRBD2. CDR3 loop: CASSRPSGIYNEQFF. The CDR3 bases are TGTGCCAGTAGTCGCCCTAGCGGGATATACAATGAGCAGTTCTTC. The entire variable domain, with the rest obtained from reference TRBV19 and TRBJ2-1, is as follows: DGGITQSPKYLFRKEGQNVTLSCEQNLNHDAMYWYRQDPGQGLRLIYYSQIVNDFQKGDIAEGYSVSREKKESFPLTVTSAQKNPTAFYLCASSRPSGIYNEQFFGPGTRLTVL.